The 10 T cell receptor beta chains reported below all come from one sample, sequenced in a study of T-cell reconstitution after alpha-beta-depleted transplantation in children. Unique molecular identifiers were incorporated into the prepared TCRbeta library. TCRdb re-derived calls from the PCR reads in MiXCR, one entry per CDR3 protein. This sample has approximately 490,000 distinct CDR3 sequences, with 8% to 11% found just once. The sequences come from PBMCs, collected before TCRalphabeta/CD19-depleted stem cell transplant. The receptors derive from a child under 10 years old with inherited bone marrow failure, due to receive a stem cell transplant.

In the case of this clonotype: The junction and the germline gene differ at one end; a read error may be behind it. The chain recombines TRBV7-9 with TRBJ2-7; a weak D match, TRBD1 (5 bases). The CDR3 totals 16 residues. Germline CDR1 SEHNR, CDR2 FQNEAQ (reference sequence). The CDR3 coding sequence is TGTGCCAGCAGCCCCCTCCCAGGGCCTCCGACCTGCGAGCAGTACTTT. This translates into CASSPLPGPPTCEQYF.

This clonotype was observed a few times. This rearrangement joins TRBV12-3 or TRBV12-4 to TRBJ2-1; 9 nucleotides agree with TRBD2. V lost 3 bases to trimming and J lost 4 bases; unmatched junction nucleotides: 7. CDR3 length: 16 amino acids. The CDR3 is CASSFERGVLYNEQFF. The CDR3 nucleotides read TGTGCCAGCAGTTTCGAGCGGGGGGTACTATACAATGAGCAGTTCTTC.

Details on this clonotype: A read error may be the cause here, since a much bigger clone is one base away. The CDR3 DNA reads TGTGCCATCAGTTTAACGCTAGGACAGGGGAGCGAGCAGTACTTC. It yields the protein CAISLTLGQGSEQYF. The chain links TRBV27 to TRBJ2-7, with 9 bases lining up with TRBD1. The germline V gene encodes CDR1 MNHEY and CDR2 SMNVEV (reference sequence). The CDR3 spans 15 residues.

There are many counts of this clonotype. V gene TRBV4-2 combines with J gene TRBJ2-5; possible D gene TRBD2, 6 bases. Between the trimmed V and J ends, which lost 1 base and 4 bases, there was a span of 10 bases. This CDR3 spans 14 amino acids. Germline V lookup: CDR1 LGHNA, CDR2 YNFKEQ. The CDR3 loop is CASSQGSGGETQYF. The DNA of the CDR3 is TGTGCCAGCAGCCAAGGATCCGGGGGAGAGACCCAGTACTTC.

This clonotype was detected many times. The rearrangement links TRBV12-3 or TRBV12-4 to TRBJ1-5; the D is unclear. Trimming took off 3 bases at V and 7 bases at J, with 10 bases between the two ends. CDR3 length equals 13 residues. Here the CDR3 DNA reads TGTGCCAGCAGTTTTCCGGGTAAACAGCCCCAGCATTTT. As protein: CASSFPGKQPQHF.

This clonotype was counted at least ten times. At one end the junction does not follow the germline gene, possibly because of a read error. CDR3 nucleotides: TGTGCCACCAGCGGCAGACTAGCGGGAGGGGGTATGATCTTC. Its protein product is CATSGRLAGGGMIF. This chain connects TRBV15 to TRBJ2-1, with 14 bases aligning to TRBD2. Germline CDR1 reads LNHNV; CDR2 reads YYDKDF (reference sequence). This CDR3 has 14 amino acids.

The chain has TRBV9 and TRBJ2-7; D might be TRBD2 (6 bases). Trimming removed 3 bases from V and 6 bases from J, with 10 bases in between. The V gene's germline CDR1 is SGDLS and CDR2 YYNGEE. The CDR3 has 12 residues. The CDR3, as DNA: TGTGCCAGCAGCGGGACGGAGGGCGAGCAGTACTTC. As protein: CASSGTEGEQYF. The full variable domain, its missing parts supplied by reference TRBV9 and TRBJ2-7, is DSGVTQTPKHLITATGQRVTLRCSPRSGDLSVYWYQQSLDQGLQFLIQYYNGEERAKGNILERFSAQQFPDLHSELNLSSLELGDSALYFCASSGTEGEQYFGPGTRLTVT.

The rearrangement uses TRBV14 and TRBJ2-3; either TRBD1 or TRBD2 may supply D (6 bases each). Germline-derived CDR1 and CDR2 are SGHDN and FVKESK. This CDR3 has 16 amino acids. Trimming took 0 bases from V and 1 from J, leaving 11 bases between them. CDR3 coding DNA: TGTGCCAGCAGCCAAGAACCGGAGGGGGGCACAGATACGCAGTATTTT. Translation gives CASSQEPEGGTDTQYF.

This clonotype has a count of ten or more. The chain joins TRBV7-2 to TRBJ2-1; 8 nucleotides align to TRBD2. In germline, CDR1 is SGHTA, CDR2 FQGNSA. CDR3 length: 13 residues. J gave up 8 bases and V 7 bases, and 7 bases lay outside the gene matches. CDR3 coding DNA: TGTGCCAGCAACCAACTAGCGGCCTATGAGCAGTTCTTC. Protein sequence: CASNQLAAYEQFF.

This clonotype was picked up many times. The chain combines TRBV19 with TRBJ2-3, with 9 bases aligning to TRBD2. Germline CDR1 reads LNHDA; CDR2 reads SQIVND (reference sequence). The CDR3 extends over 13 amino acids. J lost 5 bases, V lost 8 bases, and 5 bases had no gene match. The CDR3 nucleotides read TGTGCCAGTTCTATAGCGGGAGAAGATACGCAGTATTTT. Translating it yields CASSIAGEDTQYF.